This TCR beta chain stems from a study of blood T cells in healthy people across ages. Study conclusions and caveats: Per million T cells, the diversity of TCR beta decreased roughly linearly as age advanced. Investigators treated diversity estimates from one million T cells as underestimates. Nothing was known about donor CMV status, and this possibly confounded expanded clonotype changes.

This clonotype was counted a few times. The target antigen is unknown. A sample-barcoded 5' primer and a J-beta primer mix were used in a second PCR of roughly 6 to 11 cycles. From the 5' RACE reads, TCRdb called clonotypes with MiXCR, one entry per CDR3 protein. The top ten clones hold approximately 11% of a sample with 1.6 million or so distinct CDR3 sequences, roughly a third of them seen once. The CDR3 has 15 residues. Germline values: CDR1 WNHNN, CDR2 SYGVQD (reference sequence). Trimming cost V 5 bases and J 8 bases; bases outside gene matches: 12. Samples had at least 7 million PBMCs isolated from them.

This chain links TRBV10-1 with TRBJ2-1; TRBD2 matches at 7 bases. The sequenced sample consisted of blood. The TCR originated in a woman aged 30 to 39 in good health. The DNA for the CDR3 is TGCGCCAGCAGTAAAAGGGAGGGCCCTTGGGATGAGCAGTTCTTC. Translation: CASSKREGPWDEQFF.